The 7 T cell receptor beta chains given below trace back to one sample, sequenced in a study of CD8 T cells in ankylosing spondylitis. Findings of the study overall: A motif in TCR beta, a set of roughly eight highly homologous variants, appeared characteristic of ankylosing spondylitis blood.

TCRdb reprocessed the 5' RACE reads via MiXCR and lists one record per CDR3 protein. Of about 130,000 distinct CDR3 sequences in the sample, over 15% were seen once. These TCRs' antigens remain unknown. The sample taken for sequencing was blood, either unsorted or a sorted T cell fraction (not recorded which). These receptors all stem from a male donor with ankylosing spondylitis.

CDR3 loop: CASSPSGSLNQETQYF. Here the CDR3 DNA reads TGTGCCAGCAGCCCTTCCGGGAGCCTTAACCAAGAGACCCAGTACTTC. The J gene is TRBJ2-5, the V gene TRBV5-6; a possible D gene is TRBD2 (6 bases). The CDR3 contains 16 residues. Germline V gene data show CDR1 as SGHDT and CDR2 as YYEEEE. Trimming removed 4 bases from V and 0 bases from J, with 16 bases in between.

This clonotype was detected a few times. The genes are TRBV7-9 and TRBJ2-1, with 7 bases matching TRBD2. The CDR3 is 13 amino acids. Germline assignment: CDR1 SEHNR and CDR2 FQNEAQ (reference sequence). J was trimmed by 6 bases and V by 5 bases; bases with no gene match: 4. The CDR3 region has the DNA TGTGCCAGCAGCCGGACTAGAATCAATGAGCAGTTCTTC. Translated, it gives CASSRTRINEQFF.

This clonotype was seen a few times. The V gene is TRBV5-1, the J gene TRBJ2-1, with a tentative D call TRBD2 (5 bases). CDR3 length: 17 residues. V lost 3 bases to trimming and J lost 0 bases, with 16 bases between them. Looked up from germline, CDR1 is SGHRS and CDR2 is YFSETQ. The CDR3 sequence is CASSSPSEAGSYNEQFF. For the CDR3, the DNA is TGCGCCAGCAGCTCGCCGAGCGAGGCGGGCTCCTACAATGAGCAGTTCTTC.

Only a few counts were recorded for this clonotype. The chain recombines TRBV20-1 with TRBJ2-1, with D uncertain. The germline gives CDR1 DFQATT, CDR2 SNEGSKA (reference sequence). The length of the CDR3 is 13 residues. The ends were cut back, 5 bases at V and 2 bases at J, with 10 bases in the middle. The DNA for the CDR3 is TGCAGTGCTCGACGGATTACCTACAATGAGCAGTTCTTC. It is translated as CSARRITYNEQFF.

The rearrangement joins TRBV7-9 to TRBJ1-1, with no clear D. Germline V gene sequence: CDR1 SEHNR, CDR2 FQNEAQ (reference sequence). With 1 base removed from V and 4 bases from J, the gap between germline ends came to 13 bases. This CDR3 region has 15 residues. CDR3 coding DNA: TGTGCCAGCAGCTTAGGCCGGGGAGAAAGCACTGAAGCTTTCTTT. Translation: CASSLGRGESTEAFF.

This clonotype was counted a few times. V gene TRBV7-9 combines with J gene TRBJ2-7; TRBD2 aligns across 7 bases. Germline CDR1 and CDR2: SEHNR and FQNEAQ (reference sequence). This CDR3 is built from 15 residues. V lost 3 bases and J lost 2; bases outside the gene matches: 7. The DNA for the CDR3 is TGTGCCAGCAGCTTTGGAGCGGGACCCGCCTACGAGCAGTACTTC. This translates into CASSFGAGPAYEQYF.

V usage is TRBV19 and J usage is TRBJ2-2; no clear D. Trimming left V 8 bases short and J 1 base short, with 14 bases between. This CDR3 is built from 15 residues. Germline-derived CDR1 and CDR2 are LNHDA and SQIVND (reference sequence). The CDR3 sequence: CASFSPRLNTGELFF. The CDR3 DNA follows: TGTGCCAGTTTCTCACCCAGACTGAACACCGGGGAGCTGTTTTTT.